This section outlines one T cell receptor (beta chain) sequence together with its context. Its cognate antigen is unknown. The data were taken from a study of Ad26.COV2.S vaccination and SARS-CoV-2 variants. Across the whole study: A COV1001 Ad26.COV2.S trial-arm participant provided the sample.

V was shortened by 6 bases and J by 6 bases, with 15 bases between the two germline ends. From germline, CDR1 is SNHLY and CDR2 FYNNEI. The CDR3 has 14 residues. Points from the study as a whole: Measurements of TCR breadth and depth may have given underestimates of the total T cell responses.

Sample treatment: roughly 20 received Ad26.COV2.S at low or high dose, single or two shots; roughly five received placebo; per-sample allocation not given. Sample collection was performed on day 63 after the first vaccine or placebo injection. The vaccine antigen was prefusion-stabilized Wuhan SARS-CoV-2 spike. Profiling relied on immunoSEQ multiplex PCR, and the TCRdb table lists in-frame clones only, not all of them. This sample has 350,000 to 500,000 clones, with 90% found just once. The starting material was peripheral blood, obtained in a trial of Ad26.COV2.S vaccine versus placebo. This chain joins TRBV2 and TRBJ2-4, with D unclear. This sequence originates from a person aged 18-65 years who received the Ad26.COV2.S COVID-19 vaccine or a placebo. The DNA for the CDR3 is TGTGCCAGCAGAAAAGAGAGCTCGCTAAACATTCAGTACTTC. This gives the protein CASRKESSLNIQYF.